This entry concerns a single TCR beta chain. TCRdb ran MiXCR on the RACE reads and lists one entry per CDR3 protein. The sample records around 150,000 distinct CDR3 sequences, about 14% being singletons. The data were obtained in a study of human T cells and chemical hapten exposure. The time point denotes: patch test 1, 2 weeks after DPC sensitization. Treatment indicated: therapeutic diphenylcyclopropenone sensitization with weekly scalp DPC. The CDR3 totals 15 residues. V was trimmed by 3 bases and J by 3 bases, leaving 11 bases between them. The germline V gene has CDR1 MDHEN and CDR2 SYDVKM. This specimen was whole blood, taken in connection with sensitization to the hapten diphenylcyclopropenone (DPC). The genes are TRBV28 and TRBJ2-2, with no clear D. This receptor was obtained from a woman under 40 with alopecia areata. Some clones in this sample may be carry-over from other donors' samples. The CDR3 loop is CASSFGGLHTGELFF. The CDR3 nucleotides are TGTGCCAGCAGTTTTGGTGGATTGCACACCGGGGAGCTGTTTTTT.